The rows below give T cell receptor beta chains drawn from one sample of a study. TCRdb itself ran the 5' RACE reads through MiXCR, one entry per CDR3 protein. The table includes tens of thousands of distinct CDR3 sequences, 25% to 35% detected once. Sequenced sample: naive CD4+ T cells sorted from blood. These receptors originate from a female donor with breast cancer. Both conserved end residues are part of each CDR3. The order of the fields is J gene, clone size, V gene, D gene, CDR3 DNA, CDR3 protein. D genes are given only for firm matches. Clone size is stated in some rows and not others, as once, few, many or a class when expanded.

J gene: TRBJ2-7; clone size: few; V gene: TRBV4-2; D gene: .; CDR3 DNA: TGTGCCAGCAGCCAAAGCTCCTACGAGCAGTACTTC; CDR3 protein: CASSQSSYEQYF
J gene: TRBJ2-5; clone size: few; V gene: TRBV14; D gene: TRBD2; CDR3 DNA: TGTGCCAGCAGCCAAGGGCAACTAGCGGGAGCGTATGAGACCCAGTACTTC; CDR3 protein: CASSQGQLAGAYETQYF
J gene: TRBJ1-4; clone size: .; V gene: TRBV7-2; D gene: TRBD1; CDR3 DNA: TGTGCCAGCAGCTTAGTTGCAGGGGGTAATGAAAAACTGTTTTTT; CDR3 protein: CASSLVAGGNEKLFF
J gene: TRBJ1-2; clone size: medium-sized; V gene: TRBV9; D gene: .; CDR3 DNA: TGTGCCAGCAGCCCCCGACAGGACTATGGCTACACCTTC; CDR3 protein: CASSPRQDYGYTF
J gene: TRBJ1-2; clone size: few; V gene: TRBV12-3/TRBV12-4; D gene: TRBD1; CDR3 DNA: TGTGCCAGCAGTTTCGATGCCAGGGGGGGCTACACCTTC; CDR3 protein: CASSFDARGGYTF
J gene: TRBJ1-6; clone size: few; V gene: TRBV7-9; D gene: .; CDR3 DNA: TGTGCCAGCAGCTTAGCGGCCCGGGGTTCACCCCTCCACTTT; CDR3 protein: CASSLAARGSPLHF
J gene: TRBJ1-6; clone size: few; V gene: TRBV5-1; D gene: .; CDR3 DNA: TGCGCCAGCAGCTTGTCTATGTCACCCCTCCACTTT; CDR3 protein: CASSLSMSPLHF
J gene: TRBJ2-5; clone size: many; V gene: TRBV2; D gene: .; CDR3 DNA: TGTGCCAGCAGCCCGTTTGGGTCAGACCAAGAGACCCAGTACTTC; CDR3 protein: CASSPFGSDQETQYF
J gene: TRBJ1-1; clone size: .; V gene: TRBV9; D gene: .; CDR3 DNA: TGTGCCGGCAGCGAAGCGCTAGGGGGGAACACTGAAGCTTTCTTT; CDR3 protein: CAGSEALGGNTEAFF
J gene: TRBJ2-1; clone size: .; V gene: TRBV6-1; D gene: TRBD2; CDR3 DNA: TGTGCCAGTCACCGTTCGGGGGGGACCGACAATGGGCAGTTCTTC; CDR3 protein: CASHRSGGTDNGQFF
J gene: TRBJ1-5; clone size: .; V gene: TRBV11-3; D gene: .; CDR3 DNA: TGTGCCAGCAGGGGGTCGGGGGGACTGGGGCCCCAGCATTTT; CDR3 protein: CASRGSGGLGPQHF
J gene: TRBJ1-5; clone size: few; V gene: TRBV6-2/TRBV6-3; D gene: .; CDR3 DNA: TGTGCCAGCAGATTGGGGCCCCTTGGACTTCAGCCCCAGCATTTT; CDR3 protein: CASRLGPLGLQPQHF
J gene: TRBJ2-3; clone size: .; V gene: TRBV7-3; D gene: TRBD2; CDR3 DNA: TGTGCCAGCAGCTTAAGCGGGGGAGGCCGCACAGATACGCAGTATTTT; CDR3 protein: CASSLSGGGRTDTQYF
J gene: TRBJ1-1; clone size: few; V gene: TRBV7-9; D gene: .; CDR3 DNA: TGTGCCAGCAGCACCCCAGGGGACACTGAAGCTTTCTTT; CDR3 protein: CASSTPGDTEAFF
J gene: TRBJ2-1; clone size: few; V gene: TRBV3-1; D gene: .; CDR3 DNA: TGTGCCAGCAGCCATACAGCGGACAATGAGCAGTTCTTC; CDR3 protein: CASSHTADNEQFF
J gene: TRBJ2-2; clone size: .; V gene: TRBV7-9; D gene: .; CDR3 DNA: TGTGCCAGCAGCTTCTCAAACACCGGGGAGCTGTTTTTT; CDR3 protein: CASSFSNTGELFF
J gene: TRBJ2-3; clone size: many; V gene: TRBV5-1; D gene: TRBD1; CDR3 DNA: TGCGCCAGCAGCTTGGGACAGGGGGCAGATACGCAGTATTTT; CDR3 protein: CASSLGQGADTQYF
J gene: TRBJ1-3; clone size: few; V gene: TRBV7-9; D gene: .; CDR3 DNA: TGTGCCAGCAGCTACAGGGATGGAAACACCATATATTTT; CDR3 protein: CASSYRDGNTIYF
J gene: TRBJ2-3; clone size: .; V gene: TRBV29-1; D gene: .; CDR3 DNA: TGCAGCGCCGGGACGGTAGATACGCAGTATTTT; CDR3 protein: CSAGTVDTQYF
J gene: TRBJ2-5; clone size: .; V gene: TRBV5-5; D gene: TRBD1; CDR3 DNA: TGTGCCAGCAGCTCGACAGGGAATCAGGAGACCCAGTACTTC; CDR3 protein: CASSSTGNQETQYF
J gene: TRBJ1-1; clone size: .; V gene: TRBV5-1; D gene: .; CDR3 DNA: TGCGCCAGCAGGCAGGGTAACACTGAAGCTTTCTTT; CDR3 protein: CASRQGNTEAFF
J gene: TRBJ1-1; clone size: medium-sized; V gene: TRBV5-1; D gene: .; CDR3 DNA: TGCGCCAGCAGTAGAGTCATGAACACTGAAGCTTTCTTT; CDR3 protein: CASSRVMNTEAFF
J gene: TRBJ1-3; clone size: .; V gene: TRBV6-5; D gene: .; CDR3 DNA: TGTGCCAGCAGTCGGGACCGGCGAGAAAACACCATATATTTT; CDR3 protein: CASSRDRRENTIYF
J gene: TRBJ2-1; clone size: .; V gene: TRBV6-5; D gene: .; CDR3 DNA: TGTGCCAGCAGTAAAGACAGTGCCAGCTCCTACAATGAGCAGTTCTTC; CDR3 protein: CASSKDSASSYNEQFF
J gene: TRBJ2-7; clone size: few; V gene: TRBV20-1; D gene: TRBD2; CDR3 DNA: TGCAGTGCTACCCCTATAGCGGGAGGTGACACCTACGAGCAGTACTTC; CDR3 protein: CSATPIAGGDTYEQYF
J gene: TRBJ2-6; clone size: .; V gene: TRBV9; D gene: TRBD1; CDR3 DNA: TGTGCCAGCAGCGTAGATGATACAGGGGGCCGAACTGGGGCCAACGTCCTGACTTTC; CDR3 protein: CASSVDDTGGRTGANVLTF
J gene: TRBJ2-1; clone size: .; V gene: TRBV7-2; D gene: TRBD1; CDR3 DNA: TGTGCCAGCAGACGAGGGGGCGTAAGCTCCTACAATGAGCAGTTCTTC; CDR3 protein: CASRRGGVSSYNEQFF
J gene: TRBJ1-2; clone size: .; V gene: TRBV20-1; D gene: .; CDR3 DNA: TGCAGTGCCACATCCGGGACGGGGGGAAGCTATGGCTACACCTTC; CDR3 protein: CSATSGTGGSYGYTF
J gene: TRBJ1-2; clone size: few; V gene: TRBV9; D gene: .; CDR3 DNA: TGTGCCAGCAGCGTTGCCGCAGGGTCAGGAGATGGCTACACCTTC; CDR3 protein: CASSVAAGSGDGYTF
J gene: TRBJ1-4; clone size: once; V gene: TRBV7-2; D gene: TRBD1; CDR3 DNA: TGTGCCAACAGCCTCGCCGGGACAGGGGATGAAAAACTGTTTTTT; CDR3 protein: CANSLAGTGDEKLFF
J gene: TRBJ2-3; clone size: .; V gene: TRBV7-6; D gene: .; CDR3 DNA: TGTGCCAGCAGCTTTGGCGGCCGCACAGATACGCAGTATTTT; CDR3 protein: CASSFGGRTDTQYF
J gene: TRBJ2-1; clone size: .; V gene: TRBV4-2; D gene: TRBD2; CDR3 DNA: TGTGCCAGCAGCCTTACTAGCGGGAGGTCTGTGAGCAATGAGCAGTTCTTC; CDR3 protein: CASSLTSGRSVSNEQFF
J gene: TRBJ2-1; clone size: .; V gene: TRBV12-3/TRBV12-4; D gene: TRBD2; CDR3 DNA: TGTGCCAGCAGCCCGGGGGGACTGGGAGCCTCCTACAATGAGCAGTTCTTC; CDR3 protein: CASSPGGLGASYNEQFF
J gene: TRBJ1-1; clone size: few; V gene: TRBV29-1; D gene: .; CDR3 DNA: TGCAGCGTCGACGACACAGGGTGGCAAGCTTTCTTT; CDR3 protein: CSVDDTGWQAFF
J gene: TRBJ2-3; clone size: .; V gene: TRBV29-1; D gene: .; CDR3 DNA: TGCAGCGTTGGCCGGGGCGGGAATACGCAGTATTTT; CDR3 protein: CSVGRGGNTQYF
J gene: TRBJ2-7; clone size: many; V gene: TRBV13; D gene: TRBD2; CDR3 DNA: TGTGCCAGCAGCCCCGGGGGGTACGAGCAGTACTTC; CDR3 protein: CASSPGGYEQYF
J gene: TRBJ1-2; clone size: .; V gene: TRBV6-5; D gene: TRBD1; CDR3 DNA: TGTGCCAGCAGGGGGACCGGGACAGGGAGTCGCGGTAACTATGGCTACACCTTC; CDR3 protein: CASRGTGTGSRGNYGYTF